This TCR beta chain was identified during a study of cytomegalovirus exposure and HLA in healthy donors. On the study more broadly: There were fewer than 500 genotyped donors. Of these, 81% fell in the genetic ancestry cluster associated with self-reported Caucasian donors.

Study-level findings and limits: Certain sequence variants were highly shared and formed a cluster, and this cluster was likely a sequencing artifact. According to a later analysis, most TCR beta chains associated with CMV appeared HLA-restricted.

Turning to this clone: The antigen is undetermined.

The CDR3 runs to 15 residues. Between the trimmed V and J ends, which lost 4 bases and 0 bases, there was a span of 12 bases. Germline loops: CDR1 SGHRS, CDR2 YFSETQ. The PCR contained 60 Vbeta and 13 Jbeta primers. Sequencing was performed with immunoSEQ multiplex PCR; in TCRdb, only in-frame clones are kept and a portion is missing. Here the sample spans approximately 150,000 clones, roughly 80% being singletons. The clonotype comes from a woman in her thirties in good health and CMV-seronegative. The sample comprised PBMCs. The V gene is TRBV5-1, the J gene TRBJ2-3; D may be TRBD2 (6 bases). CDR3: CASSGSAGSTDTQYF. The CDR3, as DNA: TGCGCCAGCAGCGGATCTGCGGGGAGCACAGATACGCAGTATTTT.